Listed here are 10 T cell receptor beta chains from one sample, sequenced in a study of blood T cell repertoires in COVID-19. Sequencing was performed with immunoSEQ multiplex PCR; in TCRdb, only in-frame clones are kept and a portion is missing. The profile shows about 140,000 clones, 80% to 85% of them singletons. Input material: peripheral blood. All receptors come from a woman aged 60-75 years with acute or convalescent COVID-19.

The genes are TRBV18 and TRBJ1-2, with 7 positions matching TRBD1. The length of the CDR3 is 16 residues. In germline, CDR1 is KGHSH, CDR2 LQKENI. Trimming removed 0 bases from V and 3 bases from J; junction bases left unmatched: 7. The DNA for the CDR3 is TGTGCCAGCTCACCACCGAAGACAGGGATTGACTATGGCTACACCTTC. This gives the protein CASSPPKTGIDYGYTF.

The chain has TRBV27 and TRBJ1-3, with TRBD1 as a possible D gene (5 bases). The germline V gene has CDR1 MNHEY and CDR2 SMNVEV (reference sequence). Trimming pared 6 bases from V and 0 bases from J, leaving 12 bases between. The CDR3 consists of 15 residues. DNA for the CDR3: TGTGCCAGCAGGATCGGGGGGGACTCTGGAAACACCATATATTTT. Protein: CASRIGGDSGNTIYF.

The sample holds a few counts of this clone. The chain links TRBV10-3 to TRBJ2-6, with TRBD1 matching 9 bases. V was pared by 5 bases and J by 2 bases, with 4 bases of the junction left unmatched. Per the germline V gene, CDR1 is ENHRY and CDR2 is SYGVKD. The CDR3 runs to 16 residues. CDR3 sequence reads: CAISPGTGTGANVLTF. Here the CDR3 DNA reads TGTGCCATCAGTCCCGGGACAGGGACTGGGGCCAACGTCCTGACTTTC.

The chain links TRBV27 to TRBJ2-7; 9 bases are a match to TRBD2. V lost 6 bases to trimming and J lost 0 bases; unmatched junction nucleotides: 9. The CDR3 consists of 16 residues. Germline CDR1 MNHEY, CDR2 SMNVEV (reference sequence). The CDR3 DNA reads as TGTGCCAGCAGCGCCGGGACTAGCCTCAGCTCCTACGAGCAGTACTTC. This gives the protein CASSAGTSLSSYEQYF.

The chain couples TRBV10-3 to TRBJ2-5; 8 nucleotides line up with TRBD1. CDR1 and CDR2 (germline): ENHRY, SYGVKD. This CDR3 contains 15 residues. The V segment lost 2 bases and the J segment 4 bases; nucleotides outside the gene matches: 6. This CDR3 reads CAISEMTGVGETQYF. CDR3 DNA: TGTGCCATCAGTGAGATGACAGGGGTTGGAGAGACCCAGTACTTC.

This clone was picked up a small number of times. This chain joins TRBV28 and TRBJ1-2; 7 nucleotides agree with TRBD1. The CDR3 runs to 12 residues. CDR1 and CDR2 (germline): MDHEN, SYDVKM. Trimming removed 8 bases from V and 2 bases from J; junction bases left unmatched: 2. The CDR3 DNA is TGTGCCAGCCAGACAGGGAACTATGGCTACACCTTC. This codes for CASQTGNYGYTF.

The chain employs TRBV7-8 and TRBJ2-1; D possibly corresponds to TRBD2 (6 bases). From germline, CDR1 is SGHVS and CDR2 FQNEAQ. The CDR3 has 16 amino acids. The V and J ends lost 2 bases and 2 bases respectively, with 13 bases between them. CDR3 residues: CASSLKGRITYNEQFF. The CDR3 nucleotides are TGTGCCAGCAGCTTAAAGGGGAGGATTACCTACAATGAGCAGTTCTTC.

The chain uses TRBV12-3 or TRBV12-4 and TRBJ2-7; 7 bases are shared with TRBD1. The CDR3 spans 12 residues. The V segment lost 4 bases and the J segment 4 bases; nucleotides outside the gene matches: 1. The CDR3 protein is CASSSGGYEQYF. CDR3 in DNA: TGTGCCAGCAGTTCAGGGGGTTACGAGCAGTACTTC.

This chain connects TRBV3-1 (or the pseudogene TRBV3-2) to TRBJ2-1, with 9 bases identical to TRBD2. V was pared by 4 bases and J by 10 bases, with 11 bases of the junction left unmatched. This CDR3 comprises 15 residues. Germline V gene data show CDR1 as LGHDT and CDR2 as YNNKEL (reference sequence). This chain's CDR3 is CASSPLAGGPFEQFF. The CDR3 DNA follows: TGTGCCAGCAGCCCGCTGGCGGGAGGGCCATTCGAGCAGTTCTTC.

The chain couples TRBV24-1 to TRBJ2-1, with TRBD2 matching 12 bases. CDR1 is KGHDR, CDR2 SFDVKD, per germline. With 5 bases clipped from V and 3 bases from J, the junction kept 7 bases outside the gene matches. The CDR3 totals 17 residues. The CDR3: CATSGLAGGPVYNEQFF. CDR3 nucleotides: TGTGCCACCAGTGGGCTAGCGGGAGGGCCGGTCTACAATGAGCAGTTCTTC.